Listed here are 23 T cell receptor beta chains from one sample, sequenced in a study of T cells after yellow fever vaccination. TCRdb reanalysed the 5' RACE reads using MiXCR and keeps one entry per CDR3 protein. Of 250,000 to 400,000 distinct CDR3 sequences listed, approximately 4% are singletons. Sequenced here: PBMCs, sampled 15 days after the yellow fever booster vaccination. The receptors were gathered from a man aged 18 to 30 who received the YFV17D yellow fever vaccine.

The table lists this clonotype with many counts. The chain has TRBV10-3 and TRBJ1-2; D may be TRBD1 (5 bases). The CDR3 is made up of 13 amino acids. Deletions cut 4 bases from V and 6 bases from J, with 12 bases between. Germline lookup yields CDR1 ENHRY and CDR2 SYGVKD. CDR3 sequence: CAISVAGGDGYTF. The CDR3 bases are TGTGCCATCAGTGTAGCGGGAGGGGATGGCTACACCTTC.

The chain uses TRBV20-1 and TRBJ2-5; maybe TRBD1 (7 bases). The V gene lost 5 bases and the J gene lost 5 bases, with 21 bases spanning the gap. Germline assignment: CDR1 DFQATT and CDR2 SNEGSKA (reference sequence). This CDR3 comprises 15 residues. The CDR3 bases are TGCAGTGCTGAGGGGGCCGCGGGGAAGGAGGAGACCCAGTACTTC. It yields the protein CSAEGAAGKEETQYF.

This clonotype was seen only a few times. The chain links TRBV7-6 to TRBJ2-3; no clear D gene. The CDR3 has 16 amino acids. The V gene's germline CDR1 is SGHVS and CDR2 FNYEAQ. V lost 4 bases and J 1 base, leaving 15 bases between the germline ends. The CDR3 region is CASSSRLADRTDTQYF. In nucleotides, the CDR3 is TGTGCCAGCAGCTCCCGATTGGCAGACCGCACAGATACGCAGTATTTT.

The chain joins TRBV20-1 to TRBJ2-3; no reliable D call. V dropped 5 bases and J dropped 6 bases, with 18 bases sitting between them. The CDR3 covers 14 residues. Germline lookup yields CDR1 DFQATT and CDR2 SNEGSKA (reference sequence). The CDR3 loop is CSAVAGINADTQYF. The CDR3 bases are TGCAGTGCTGTCGCTGGCATAAATGCCGATACGCAGTATTTT.

This sequence joins TRBV20-1 and TRBJ2-3; D is unclear. Germline V gene sequence: CDR1 DFQATT, CDR2 SNEGSKA (reference sequence). V was clipped by 2 bases and J by 1 base, with 7 bases between them. The CDR3 runs to 13 residues. This CDR3 reads CSARFRGTDTQYF. The CDR3 coding sequence is TGCAGTGCTAGATTCCGGGGCACAGATACGCAGTATTTT.

This clonotype has ten or more counts. The rearrangement links TRBV6-4 to TRBJ2-1, with TRBD2 matching over 10 bases. V shed 0 bases and J 6 bases; nucleotides not matched to a gene: 2. Germline CDR1 is MRHNA and CDR2 is SNTAGT. This CDR3 contains 15 residues. CDR3 protein: CASSDSAGGPNEQFF. The DNA for the CDR3 is TGTGCCAGCAGTGACTCAGCGGGGGGGCCCAATGAGCAGTTCTTC.

This clonotype was recorded at least ten times. The V gene is TRBV29-1, the J gene TRBJ2-5, with no clear D. V dropped 5 bases and J dropped 5 bases, with 21 bases sitting between them. The CDR3 is 15 amino acids. The germline CDR1 and CDR2 sequences are SQVTM and ANQGSEA. CDR3 in DNA: TGCAGCGTTATAATCGGGTTAATGGAGTCGGAGACCCAGTACTTC. As protein: CSVIIGLMESETQYF.

This clonotype was counted many times. The rearrangement uses TRBV20-1 and TRBJ2-4; 8 bases map to TRBD2. The CDR3 runs 13 residues. Trimming removed 5 bases from V and 3 bases from J; junction bases left unmatched: 3. In germline, CDR1 is DFQATT, CDR2 SNEGSKA (reference sequence). CDR3 protein: CSAPGTSKNIQYF. As DNA, the CDR3 is TGCAGTGCTCCCGGGACTAGCAAAAACATTCAGTACTTC.

The chain carries TRBV6-5 and TRBJ1-5; TRBD1 aligns across 9 bases. Unmatched junction bases numbered 14, after V lost 5 bases and J lost 3 bases. The germline CDR1 and CDR2 sequences are MNHEY and SVGAGI. CDR3 length: 18 amino acids. CDR3 DNA sequence: TGTGCCAGCAGTGAGAGGTTACCGGGACAGGGACTCAATCAGCCCCAGCATTTT. Translating it yields CASSERLPGQGLNQPQHF.

The chain recombines TRBV7-9 with TRBJ2-5; 8 nucleotides line up with TRBD1. The germline V gene has CDR1 SEHNR and CDR2 FQNEAQ (reference sequence). The CDR3 is 14 residues long. V shed 6 bases and J 5 bases; nucleotides not matched to a gene: 8. In DNA form, the CDR3 reads TGTGCCAGCAGAAACAGGGGGAGAGAGGAGACCCAGTACTTC. Amino acid sequence: CASRNRGREETQYF. Full variable domain (outside the CDR3, taken from reference TRBV7-9 and TRBJ2-5): DTGVSQNPRHKITKRGQNVTFRCDPISEHNRLYWYRQTLGQGPEFLTYFQNEAQLEKSRLLSDRFSAERPKGSFSTLEIQRTEQGDSAMYLCASRNRGREETQYFGPGTRLLVL.

To note about this clonotype: A much larger clone differs from this one at a single base, so this may be a read error. The chain carries TRBV27 and TRBJ2-2, with D possibly being TRBD2 (7 bases). V was shortened by 3 bases and J by 4 bases, with 15 bases between the two germline ends. CDR1 is MNHEY, CDR2 SMNVEV, per germline (reference sequence). This CDR3 is 16 amino acids long. In DNA form, the CDR3 reads TGTGCCAGCAGTTTTTCGACGGGGGGCCTCACCGGGGAGCTGTTTTTT. It encodes CASSFSTGGLTGELFF.

CDR3 amino acids: CASSFLMGETQYF. The DNA for the CDR3 is TGCGCCAGCAGCTTTTTGATGGGCGAGACCCAGTACTTC. The J gene is TRBJ2-5, the V gene TRBV5-1; D gene unclear. The V gene lost 2 bases and the J gene lost 5 bases, with 10 bases spanning the gap. The CDR3 is made up of 13 amino acids. In germline, CDR1 is SGHRS, CDR2 YFSETQ.

This clonotype was seen many times. V usage is TRBV10-3 and J usage is TRBJ1-3; the D is unclear. From germline, CDR1 is ENHRY and CDR2 SYGVKD. The CDR3 is 13 amino acids. Trimming stripped 2 bases from V and 0 bases from J, with 2 bases between. The CDR3 protein is CAISEISGNTIYF. In DNA, the CDR3 is TGTGCCATCAGTGAGATCTCTGGAAACACCATATATTTT.

The chain employs TRBV14 and TRBJ2-1; TRBD2 matches at 11 bases. The germline V gene has CDR1 SGHDN and CDR2 FVKESK. The CDR3 is 18 residues long. Trimming at V came to 1 base and at J to 5 bases, leaving 10 bases not matched to a gene. The CDR3 spells CASSQVRLHSGGDNEQFF. Written as DNA, the CDR3 is TGTGCCAGCAGCCAAGTTCGTCTCCATAGCGGGGGGGACAATGAGCAGTTCTTC.

In its sample, this clonotype was seen many times. This chain connects TRBV6-5 to TRBJ1-2, with a possible D match to TRBD1 (5 bases). V was trimmed by 5 bases and J by 2 bases, leaving 15 bases between them. Germline V gene lookup returns CDR1 MNHEY and CDR2 SVGAGI. CDR3 size: 15 residues. The CDR3 sequence is CASSNYLEGNYGYTF. The CDR3 DNA follows: TGTGCCAGCAGTAACTACTTAGAGGGGAACTATGGCTACACCTTC.

This clonotype occurred many times. This chain links TRBV20-1 with TRBJ2-7; the D call may be TRBD1 or TRBD2 (5 bases each). Trimming removed 5 bases from V and 5 bases from J, with 13 bases in between. This CDR3 has 12 amino acids. Germline V gene lookup returns CDR1 DFQATT and CDR2 SNEGSKA (reference sequence). The CDR3: CSAPGPLNEQYF. The CDR3 nucleotides are TGCAGTGCTCCGGGACCACTTAACGAGCAGTACTTC.

V usage is TRBV11-2 and J usage is TRBJ2-5; 8 bases agree with TRBD2. Germline V CDR1 and CDR2: SGHAT, FQNNGV. This CDR3 region has 12 residues. V shed 3 bases and J 10 bases; nucleotides not matched to a gene: 4. The CDR3: CASSLNGGGQYF. In DNA form, the CDR3 reads TGTGCCAGCAGCTTGAACGGGGGGGGCCAGTACTTC.

This clonotype was found many times. The gene calls are TRBV10-3 and TRBJ2-1; TRBD1 agrees at 7 bases. V lost 7 bases to trimming and J lost 6 bases; unmatched junction nucleotides: 12. This CDR3 spans 15 amino acids. The germline gives CDR1 ENHRY, CDR2 SYGVKD. CDR3 residues: CAIKPHRGVFNEQFF. In DNA, the CDR3 is TGTGCCATCAAGCCCCACAGGGGAGTCTTCAATGAGCAGTTCTTC.

The chain joins TRBV5-1 to TRBJ1-2; the D is unclear. The germline V gene encodes CDR1 SGHRS and CDR2 YFSETQ. V dropped 2 bases and J dropped 2 bases, with 7 bases sitting between them. The CDR3 covers 13 residues. CDR3 region: CASSFAENYGYTF. The CDR3 DNA is TGCGCCAGCAGCTTTGCCGAAAACTATGGCTACACCTTC.

This clonotype was seen many times. V gene TRBV11-2 combines with J gene TRBJ2-7, with a possible D match to TRBD2 (5 bases). The CDR3 length is 15 residues. Germline values: CDR1 SGHAT, CDR2 FQNNGV. V lost 6 bases, J lost 3 bases, and 18 bases lay in between. The CDR3 sequence: CASSRQEGNGYEQYF. CDR3 DNA sequence: TGTGCCAGCAGTCGCCAAGAGGGTAACGGCTACGAGCAGTACTTC.

This clonotype was seen many times. For the CDR3, the DNA is TGCGCCAGCAGCTTCCTGACTAGCGGGGACACAGATACGCAGTATTTT. This sequence encodes CASSFLTSGDTDTQYF. The V call is TRBV5-1, the J call TRBJ2-3; TRBD2 aligns across 11 bases. J was trimmed by 2 bases and V by 2 bases; bases with no gene match: 4. The CDR3 covers 16 residues. Germline CDR1 SGHRS, CDR2 YFSETQ. Complete variable domain (other parts from reference TRBV5-1 and TRBJ2-3): KAGVTQTPRYLIKTRGQQVTLSCSPISGHRSVSWYQQTPGQGLQFLFEYFSETQRNKGNFPGRFSGRQFSNSRSEMNVSTLELGDSALYLCASSFLTSGDTDTQYFGPGTRLTVL.

V is TRBV20-1 and J is TRBJ2-1; D gene ambiguous. Germline lookup yields CDR1 DFQATT and CDR2 SNEGSKA (reference sequence). The CDR3 is 13 residues long. Trimming removed 5 bases from V and 5 bases from J, with 13 bases in between. The CDR3 spells CSAPFRLNNEQFF. CDR3 nucleotide sequence: TGCAGTGCTCCGTTCCGCCTCAACAATGAGCAGTTCTTC.

The chain has TRBV6-1 and TRBJ2-6; possibly TRBD2 for D (6 bases). V was clipped by 6 bases and J by 2 bases, with 20 bases between them. Germline lookup yields CDR1 MNHNS and CDR2 SASEGT. This CDR3 has 18 amino acids. The CDR3 is CASSDGLFSSPGANVLTF. The CDR3 region has the DNA TGTGCCAGCAGCGACGGACTATTCTCTAGTCCTGGGGCCAACGTCCTGACTTTC.